This is a list of T cell receptor beta chains from one sample in a study of T cell responses to AZD1222 COVID-19 vaccine. Generated by immunoSEQ multiplex PCR, the TCRdb table keeps only in-frame clones and is missing some. There are around 120,000 clones in the sample; around nine tenths occur only once, and roughly 1% lies in the top ten. The sequencing used peripheral blood, collected 28 days after the second AZD1222 dose. The receptors shown here come from an adult who received the AZD1222 COVID-19 vaccine. The CDR3 runs from the conserved cysteine through the conserved F or W.

J gene | V gene | CDR3 protein
TRBJ1-2 | TRBV30 | CAWMGALGYTF
TRBJ1-1 | TRBV29-1 | CSARTNTEAFF
TRBJ1-1 | TRBV14 | CASSPVGYTEAFF
TRBJ1-2 | TRBV7-2 | CASSLILSGSYGYTF
TRBJ1-1 | TRBV29-1 | CSVAGLAIEAFF
TRBJ2-2 | TRBV3-1/TRBV3-2 | CASSQVPGNTGELFF
TRBJ1-4 | TRBV4-1 | CASSQGPAGGLGEKLFF
TRBJ2-7 | TRBV30 | CAWSPGLAGVYEQYF
TRBJ2-7 | TRBV25-1 | CASSGSGTLIVDEQYF
TRBJ2-3 | TRBV15 | CATSRDRGGAEDTQYF
TRBJ2-3 | TRBV2 | CASSEALSTDTQYF
TRBJ2-1 | TRBV11-2 | CASSPSRGAGNEQFF
TRBJ1-2 | TRBV27 | CASSLSLGQSYGYTF
TRBJ1-1 | TRBV19 | CASSRTPGAGDTEAFF
TRBJ1-5 | TRBV4-2 | CASSHTRGGPNQPQHF
TRBJ2-7 | TRBV9 | CASSPGLAGAGPYEQYF
TRBJ2-4 | TRBV25-1 | CASSSLARGVGNIQYF
TRBJ2-2 | TRBV6-5 | CASRKRGDFTGELFF
TRBJ1-1 | TRBV2 | CASTLGQGATEAFF
TRBJ2-7 | TRBV9 | CASSGGLATRAYEQYF
TRBJ2-1 | TRBV5-8 | CASSLGQGSYNEQFF
TRBJ1-3 | TRBV9 | CASSLGTGTGNTIYF
TRBJ1-2 | TRBV6-1 | CASSESGGADGYTF
TRBJ1-2 | TRBV7-9 | CASSLTRATGGDGYTF
TRBJ2-5 | TRBV27 | CASGDTGGNWETQYF
TRBJ1-1 | TRBV4-3 | CASSQDPGRRLDEAFF
TRBJ2-3 | TRBV5-8 | CASSLGDRRTDTQYF
TRBJ1-5 | TRBV30 | CAWSFGSQPQHF
TRBJ2-2 | TRBV20-1 | CSARVGGELFF
TRBJ2-1 | TRBV7-2 | CASSLVPGGEQFF
TRBJ2-3 | TRBV5-1 | CASSGQGALDTQYF
TRBJ2-7 | TRBV28 | CASSLWPGSGEQYF
TRBJ2-3 | TRBV13 | CASSLPSGGISDTQYF
TRBJ1-6 | TRBV27 | CASRLPGDTNNSPLHF
TRBJ1-1 | TRBV9 | CASSSTRGTEAFF
TRBJ1-1 | TRBV30 | CAWSHPGTNTEAFF
TRBJ1-2 | TRBV14 | CASSQDMWTDYGYTF
TRBJ1-4 | TRBV15 | CATSRGQGVNEKLFF
TRBJ2-7 | TRBV27 | CASSLVRSYEQYF
TRBJ1-2 | TRBV6-5 | CASSYTLGLYGYTF
TRBJ2-7 | TRBV5-6 | CASSPGLAGGSEQYF
TRBJ1-2 | TRBV9 | CASSVEGRPYGYTF
TRBJ2-1 | TRBV7-6 | CASSPESGVNNNEQFF
TRBJ1-1 | TRBV11-3 | CASSLKGVKTEAFF
TRBJ2-7 | TRBV4-2 | CASSQHRDRDYEQYF
TRBJ1-1 | TRBV10-1 | CANRRRPTNTEAFF
TRBJ2-1 | TRBV3-1/TRBV3-2 | CASSPRTGEQFF
TRBJ1-6 | TRBV7-8 | CASSPTADSPLHF
TRBJ1-5 | TRBV6-5 | CASSLDRNQPQHF
TRBJ2-1 | TRBV19 | CASSIADSSYNEQFF